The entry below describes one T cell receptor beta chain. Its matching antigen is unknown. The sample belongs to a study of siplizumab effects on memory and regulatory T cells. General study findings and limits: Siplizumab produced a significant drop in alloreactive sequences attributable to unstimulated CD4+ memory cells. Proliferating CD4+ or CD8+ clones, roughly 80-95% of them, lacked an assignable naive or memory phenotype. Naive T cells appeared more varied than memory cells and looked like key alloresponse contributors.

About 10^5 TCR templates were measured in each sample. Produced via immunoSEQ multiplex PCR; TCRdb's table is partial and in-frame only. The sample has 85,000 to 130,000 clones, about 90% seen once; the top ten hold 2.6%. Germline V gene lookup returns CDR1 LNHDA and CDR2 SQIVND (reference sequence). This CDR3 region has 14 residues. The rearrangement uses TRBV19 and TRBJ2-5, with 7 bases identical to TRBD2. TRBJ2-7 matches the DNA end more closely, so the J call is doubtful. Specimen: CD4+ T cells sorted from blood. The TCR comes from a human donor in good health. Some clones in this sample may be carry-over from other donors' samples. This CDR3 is CASQEGLSSYEQYF. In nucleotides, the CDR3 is TGTGCCAGCCAAGAGGGACTATCCTCCTACGAGCAGTACTTC.